The sequence of this T cell receptor beta chain was determined in a study of blood T cell repertoires in COVID-19 (dated by TCRdb to 2018 to 2021). With respect to the entire study: The collaborator samples originated in the United States, Italy and Spain and spanned the acute and convalescent phases of COVID-19. The material from the prospective study consisted of cDNA or gDNA derived from T cells, B-cell-depleted T cells, or PBMCs. Deeply sampled blood TCRbeta repertoires from subjects exposed to, actively infected with, or recovered from COVID-19 were included in the dataset. The repertoires were released in a freely available public database meant as a resource for research on the immune response to SARS-CoV-2. Samples were obtained from the ongoing ImmuneRACE study (first 160 participants) and from some 1,200 subjects provided by 6 global collaborators. Sample metadata almost always included a de-identified subject ID, COVID-19 status, age in years and sex. Where available, HLA class I and class II types were obtained from metadata supplied by the sample provider rather than from assay-based typing.

The immunoSEQ Assay, a bias-controlled multiplex PCR, was used to amplify TCRbeta CDR3 regions from genomic DNA. The original pipeline was this. The number of nucleated cells in each sample was estimated by amplification of reference gene primers within the assay. Sequence reads were collapsed and filtered to measure the absolute abundance of every unique TCRbeta CDR3 rearrangement. For each sample, productive Simpson clonality was calculated by taking the square root of Simpson's diversity index across productive rearrangements. The immuneACCESS repertoire file appears here via TCRdb, limited to in-frame rearrangements. These files lack a portion of the clones; in checked studies, under half of the deficit traces to unresolved V genes, and the cause of the others is not known. V and J calls and clone size are copied from that table; D and trimming were computed from the DNA. A total of roughly 190,000 clones appear in this sample, about four fifths of them only once. 6.5% to 9.5% of the sample belongs to the ten largest clones.

With respect to this clone: The antigen this receptor binds is unknown. No much larger clone is present one base from it, and per-base qualities are unavailable.

CDR1 and CDR2 (SGDLS, YYNGEE) derive from the germline V gene. Counted from cysteine to phenylalanine, this CDR3 has 14 amino acids. Only CDR3 DNA remains: 42 bases, in frame from the first base. A distance of 10 bases separates the germline ends of V and J, which lose 3 bases and 1 base respectively. Findings and caveats that apply to the study as a whole: The amount of clinical and demographic metadata varied by source and participant and was provided uncurated.

One collaborating source in Seattle enrolled patients while the patients were actively infected and followed the patients over time throughout the course of disease. Collaborating institutions collected whole blood in K2EDTA tubes following their own protocols. Collaborator samples were shipped for TCRbeta analysis as frozen whole blood, isolated PBMCs, or DNA extracted from either sample type. The sequence is built from TRBV9 and TRBJ1-2; the D segment cannot be called with confidence. The source material was peripheral blood. The TCR originated in a woman aged 60-70 years with COVID-19, enrolled during active disease. The sequence in DNA is TGTGCCAGCAGCGGGTTACAGTTTAACTATGGCTACACCTTC. Its translation is CASSGLQFNYGYTF. Here the CDR3 is joined to the reference TRBV9 and TRBJ1-2 genes, and the full variable domain is: DSGVTQTPKHLITATGQRVTLRCSPRSGDLSVYWYQQSLDQGLQFLIQYYNGEERAKGNILERFSAQQFPDLHSELNLSSLELGDSALYFCASSGLQFNYGYTFGSGTRLTVV.